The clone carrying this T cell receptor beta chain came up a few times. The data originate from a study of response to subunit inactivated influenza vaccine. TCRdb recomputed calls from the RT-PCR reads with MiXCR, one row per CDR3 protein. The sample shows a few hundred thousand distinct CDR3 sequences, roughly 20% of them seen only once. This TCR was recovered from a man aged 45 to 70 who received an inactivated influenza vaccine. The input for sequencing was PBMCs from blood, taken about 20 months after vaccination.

CDR3 in amino acids: CASSITQSTDTQYF. The CDR3 DNA reads TGCGCCAGCAGTATTACCCAGAGCACAGATACGCAGTATTTT. V is TRBV5-1 and J is TRBJ2-3; no reliable D call. The germline V gene encodes CDR1 SGHRS and CDR2 YFSETQ. Trimming took 5 bases from V and 0 from J, leaving 10 bases between them. The length of the CDR3 is 14 residues.